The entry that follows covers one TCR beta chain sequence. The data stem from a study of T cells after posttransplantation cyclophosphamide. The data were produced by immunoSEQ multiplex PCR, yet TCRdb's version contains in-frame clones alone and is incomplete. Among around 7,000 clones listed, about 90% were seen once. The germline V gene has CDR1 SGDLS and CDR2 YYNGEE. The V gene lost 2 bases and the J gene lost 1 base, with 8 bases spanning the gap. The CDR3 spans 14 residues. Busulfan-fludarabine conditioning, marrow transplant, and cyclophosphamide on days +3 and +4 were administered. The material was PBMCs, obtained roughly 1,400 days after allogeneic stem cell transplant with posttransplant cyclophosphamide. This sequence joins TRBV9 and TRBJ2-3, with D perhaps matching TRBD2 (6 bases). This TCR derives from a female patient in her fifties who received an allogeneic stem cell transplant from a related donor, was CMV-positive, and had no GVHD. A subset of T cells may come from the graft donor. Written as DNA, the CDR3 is TGTGCCAGCAGCGTTAGCGGACGCACAGATACGCAGTATTTT. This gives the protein CASSVSGRTDTQYF.